This TCR beta chain was recovered during a study of blood T cell repertoires in COVID-19. Background on the study: Spain, Italy and the United States supplied samples that represented acute and convalescent COVID-19.

The CDR3 has 20 amino acids. V lost 1 base and J 5 bases, leaving 30 bases between the germline ends. Germline V gives CDR1 LGHNA, CDR2 YSLEER. Sequencing used immunoSEQ multiplex PCR; TCRdb keeps in-frame clones, though not all of them. Of 30,000 to 40,000 clones in the sample, 65% to 75% were seen once. V is TRBV4-3 and J is TRBJ2-7, with D tentatively TRBD2 (7 bases). The sample comprised peripheral blood. The receptor's source is a man aged 70 or older with COVID-19, enrolled during active disease. DNA of the CDR3: TGCGCCAGCAGCCAAGTATTAAGCGGGGAGGGGGACTGGCTGAGCCACGAGCAGTACTTC. Protein product: CASSQVLSGEGDWLSHEQYF.